The text below deals with one TCR beta chain. Antigen unknown. This entry belongs to a study of cytotoxic CD8 clonotypes in ibrutinib-treated CLL. The overall study: The group held 11 relapsed/refractory and roughly 15 treatment-naive patients, with some 17 IGHV unmutated. Among the samples, the mean was approximately 250,000 productive templates and roughly 94,000 productive rearrangements. Whole-study findings and limits: Progressing patients had sampling times that differed from those of sustained-remission patients.

About 2 micrograms of genomic DNA, which was extracted from cryopreserved PBMCs, served as the material used for the TCR beta libraries. Libraries were prepared by immunoSEQ multiplex PCR; TCRdb keeps only in-frame clonotypes and omits some of them. The sample lists 200,000 to 250,000 clones; about 75% were seen once. Germline CDR1 reads MNHNS; CDR2 reads SASEGT. This CDR3 is built from 14 residues. V lost 1 base to trimming and J lost 8 bases; unmatched junction nucleotides: 3. This TCR was recovered from a human donor with chronic lymphocytic leukemia. The gene calls are TRBV6-1 and TRBJ1-3; 9 positions match TRBD1. Sequencing used PBMCs, obtained after 12 months of ibrutinib treatment. CDR3 DNA sequence: TGTGCCAGCAGTGAAGACAGGGGGCTGGACACCATATATTTT. Translating it yields CASSEDRGLDTIYF.